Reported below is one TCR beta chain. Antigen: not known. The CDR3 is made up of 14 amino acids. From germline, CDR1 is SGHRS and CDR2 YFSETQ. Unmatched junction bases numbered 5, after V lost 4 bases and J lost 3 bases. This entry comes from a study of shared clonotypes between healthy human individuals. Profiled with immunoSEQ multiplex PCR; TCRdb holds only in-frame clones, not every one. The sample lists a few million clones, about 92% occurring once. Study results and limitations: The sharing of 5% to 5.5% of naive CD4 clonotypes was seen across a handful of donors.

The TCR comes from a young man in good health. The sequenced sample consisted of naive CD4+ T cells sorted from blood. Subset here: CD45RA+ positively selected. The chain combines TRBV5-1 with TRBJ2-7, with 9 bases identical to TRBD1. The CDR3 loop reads CASSLRQGVYEQYF. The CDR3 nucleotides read TGCGCCAGCAGCCTCCGACAGGGGGTCTACGAGCAGTACTTC.